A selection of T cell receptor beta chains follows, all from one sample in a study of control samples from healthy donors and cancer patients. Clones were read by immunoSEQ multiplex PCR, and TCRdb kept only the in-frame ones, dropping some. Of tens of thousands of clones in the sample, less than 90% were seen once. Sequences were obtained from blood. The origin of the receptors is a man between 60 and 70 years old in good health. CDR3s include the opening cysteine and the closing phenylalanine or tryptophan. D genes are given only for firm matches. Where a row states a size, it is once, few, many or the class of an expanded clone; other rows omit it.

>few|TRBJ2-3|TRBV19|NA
CASSLTHLTDTQYF
TGTGCCAGTAGTCTAACACATCTCACAGATACGCAGTATTTT
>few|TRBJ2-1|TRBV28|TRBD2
CASRLTVVAGVYNEQFF
TGTGCCAGCCGCCTCACAGTTGTAGCGGGAGTCTACAATGAGCAGTTCTTC
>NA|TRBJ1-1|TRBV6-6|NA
CASSYGVRKGGTEAFF
TGTGCCAGCAGTTACGGGGTTAGAAAGGGGGGCACTGAAGCTTTCTTT
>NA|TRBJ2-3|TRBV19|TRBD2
CASSILLAGGTDTQYF
TGTGCCAGTAGTATATTATTAGCGGGTGGCACAGATACGCAGTATTTT
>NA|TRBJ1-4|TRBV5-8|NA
CASSLADSPLGEKLFF
TGTGCCAGCAGCTTGGCGGACAGTCCCCTTGGGGAAAAACTGTTTTTT
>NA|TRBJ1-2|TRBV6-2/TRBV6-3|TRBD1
CASSSQGTRGYTF
TGTGCCAGCAGCTCACAGGGGACGAGAGGCTACACCTTC
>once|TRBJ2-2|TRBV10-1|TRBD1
CASKRGLDTGELFF
TGCGCCAGCAAAAGGGGGCTGGACACCGGGGAGCTGTTTTTT
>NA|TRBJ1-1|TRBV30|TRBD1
CAWNPGQMNTEAFF
TGTGCCTGGAACCCGGGACAGATGAACACTGAAGCTTTCTTT
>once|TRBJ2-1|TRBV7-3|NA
CASSPSGLEQFF
TGTGCCAGCAGCCCATCGGGGCTTGAGCAGTTCTTC
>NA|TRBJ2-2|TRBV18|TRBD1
CASSPRSQGFGNTGELFF
TGTGCCAGCTCACCACGCTCACAGGGGTTTGGGAACACCGGGGAGCTGTTTTTT
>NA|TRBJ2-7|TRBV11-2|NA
CASSLDGGGGLYEQYF
TGTGCCAGCAGCTTAGATGGGGGAGGGGGGCTCTACGAGCAGTACTTC
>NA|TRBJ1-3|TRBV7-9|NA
CASRAPGYSGNTIYF
TGTGCCAGCAGGGCTCCAGGATACTCTGGAAACACCATATATTTT
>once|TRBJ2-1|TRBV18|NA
CASSFRIESEQFF
TGTGCCAGCTCATTCAGGATAGAGTCTGAGCAGTTCTTC
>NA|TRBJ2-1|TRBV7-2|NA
CASSLQSLPLSSYNEQFF
TGTGCCAGCAGCTTACAGAGCTTACCGCTTAGCTCCTACAATGAGCAGTTCTTC
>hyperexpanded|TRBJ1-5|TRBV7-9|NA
CASSRFGAGDNQPQHF
TGTGCCAGCAGCCGCTTTGGGGCCGGGGACAATCAGCCCCAGCATTTT
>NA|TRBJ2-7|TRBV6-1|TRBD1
CASSETLRGQGIYEQYF
TGTGCCAGCAGTGAAACTCTAAGGGGACAGGGGATCTACGAGCAGTACTTC
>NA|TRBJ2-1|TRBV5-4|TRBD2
CASSPGTSRSSYNEQFF
TGTGCCAGCAGCCCAGGGACTAGCAGAAGCTCCTACAATGAGCAGTTCTTC
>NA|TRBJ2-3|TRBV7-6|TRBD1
CASRAHRGGTDTQYF
TGTGCCAGCAGGGCCCACAGGGGGGGCACAGATACGCAGTATTTT
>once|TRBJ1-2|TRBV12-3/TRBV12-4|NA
CASSLNGYTF
TGTGCCAGCAGTTTAAATGGCTACACCTTC
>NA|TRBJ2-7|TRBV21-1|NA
CASLWGGDYEQYF
TGTGCCAGCCTCTGGGGAGGGGACTACGAGCAGTACTTC
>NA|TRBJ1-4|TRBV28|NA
CASIRGAGEKLFF
TGTGCCAGCATACGGGGGGCGGGTGAAAAACTGTTTTTT
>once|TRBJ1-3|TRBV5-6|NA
CASSLRGVGNTIYF
TGTGCCAGCAGTCTCAGGGGTGTAGGAAACACCATATATTTT
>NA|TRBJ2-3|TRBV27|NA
CASSLWTPGGTDTQYF
TGTGCCAGCAGTTTGTGGACTCCAGGGGGCACAGATACGCAGTATTTT
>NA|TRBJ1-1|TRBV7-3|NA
CASSAQQGNTEAFF
TGTGCCAGCAGCGCCCAACAGGGGAACACTGAAGCTTTCTTT
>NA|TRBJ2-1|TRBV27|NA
CASSLKLANFGNEQFF
TGTGCCAGCAGTTTGAAGTTAGCAAATTTCGGCAATGAGCAGTTCTTC
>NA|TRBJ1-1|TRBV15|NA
CATSRDLLQVGSTEAFF
TGTGCCACCAGCAGAGATCTCTTGCAGGTTGGTAGCACTGAAGCTTTCTTT
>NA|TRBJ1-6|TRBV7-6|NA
CASTTSGRNSPLHF
TGTGCCAGCACCACCAGTGGGAGGAATTCACCCCTCCACTTT
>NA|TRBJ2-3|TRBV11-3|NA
CASSPEGKRTDTQYF
TGTGCCAGCAGCCCCGAAGGGAAGAGGACAGATACGCAGTATTTT
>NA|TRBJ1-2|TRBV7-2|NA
CASSLEGTVYGYTF
TGTGCCAGCAGCTTAGAGGGGACGGTTTATGGCTACACCTTC
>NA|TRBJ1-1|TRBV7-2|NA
CASSPSGGLTEAFF
TGTGCCAGCAGTCCTAGCGGGGGGCTCACTGAAGCTTTCTTT
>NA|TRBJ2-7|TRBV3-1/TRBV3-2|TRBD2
CASSQRESYEQYF
TGTGCCAGCAGCCAGCGGGAGAGCTACGAGCAGTACTTC